A single sample is the source of the 31 T cell receptor beta chains below, sequenced in a study of T cell responses to AZD1222 COVID-19 vaccine. Libraries were prepared by immunoSEQ multiplex PCR; TCRdb keeps only in-frame clonotypes and omits some of them. The sample lists some 84,000 clones, 80% to 90% seen once, with roughly 12% in the top ten. Material: peripheral blood, obtained 28 days after the second AZD1222 dose. These receptors were taken from an adult who received the AZD1222 COVID-19 vaccine.

The CDR3 loop is CASIRTALGNTEAFF. The CDR3 DNA is TGTGCCAGCATCAGGACAGCCCTGGGGAACACTGAAGCTTTCTTT. The chain uses TRBV6-5 and TRBJ1-1; D is possibly TRBD1 (6 bases). V lost 7 bases, J lost 1 base, and 16 bases lay in between. Per the germline V gene, CDR1 is MNHEY and CDR2 is SVGAGI. CDR3 size: 15 residues.

This chain uses TRBV5-1 with TRBJ2-3; 8 nucleotides line up with TRBD2. Germline V gives CDR1 SGHRS, CDR2 YFSETQ. This CDR3 contains 15 residues. V gave up 3 bases and J gave up 4 bases; unmatched junction bases: 7. CDR3: CASSSYSGDADTQYF. CDR3 bases: TGCGCCAGCAGCTCCTATAGCGGGGACGCAGATACGCAGTATTTT.

The rearrangement uses TRBV29-1 and TRBJ2-3, with 10 bases that match TRBD2. The junction had 15 bases not matched to a gene; V was cut back by 6 bases and J by 6 bases. The CDR3 consists of 16 residues. Per the germline V gene, CDR1 is SQVTM and CDR2 is ANQGSEA. CDR3 nucleotides: TGCAGCGTAGGGGGGGCTAGCGGGAGAACTGCGGATACGCAGTATTTT. It encodes CSVGGASGRTADTQYF.

The J gene is TRBJ2-3, the V gene TRBV12-2; TRBD1 is the table's D call, not checked against the DNA. TRBV12-2 is an annotated pseudogene. This CDR3 comprises 20 residues. The CDR3 DNA is TGTGCAAGTCGCTTGAGGGAGGCAGGGGGAAGCCCACTCAGCACAGATACGCAGTATTTT. Encoded protein: CASRLREAGGSPLSTDTQYF.

The chain joins TRBV30 to TRBJ1-6; 7 nucleotides line up with TRBD1. CDR1 is GTSNPN, CDR2 SVGIG, per germline (reference sequence). The CDR3 has 15 residues. J lost 6 bases, V lost 2 bases, and 7 bases had no gene match. CDR3: CAWSLAGGRNSPLHF. The CDR3 nucleotides are TGTGCCTGGAGTTTGGCAGGGGGGCGTAATTCACCCCTCCACTTT.

In DNA form, the CDR3 reads TGCAGCGGCTACAGGGTCCGCACCGGGGAGCTGTTTTTT. Translated, it gives CSGYRVRTGELFF. The chain links TRBV29-1 to TRBJ2-2, with TRBD1 as a possible D gene (6 bases). CDR3 length equals 13 residues. CDR1 is SQVTM, CDR2 ANQGSEA, per germline. The ends were cut back, 7 bases at V and 4 bases at J, with 13 bases in the middle.

The chain employs TRBV2 and TRBJ1-5; D not resolved. The germline V gene has CDR1 SNHLY and CDR2 FYNNEI. The CDR3 spans 18 residues. Trimming removed 7 bases from V and 0 bases from J, with 22 bases in between. CDR3 sequence: CASNRRQPKGYSNQPQHF. Here the CDR3 DNA reads TGTGCCAGCAACCGTCGGCAGCCCAAAGGGTATAGCAATCAGCCCCAGCATTTT.

The chain joins TRBV11-3 to TRBJ2-1; D is perhaps TRBD1 or TRBD2 (5 bases each). The CDR3 runs 16 residues. CDR1 SGHNT and CDR2 YENEEA come from the germline V gene. Trimming took off 4 bases at V and 2 bases at J, with 15 bases between the two ends. The CDR3: CASSSSGSATYNEQFF. In nucleotides, the CDR3 is TGTGCCAGCAGCTCTTCAGGGAGCGCCACCTACAATGAGCAGTTCTTC.

This rearrangement joins TRBV27 to TRBJ2-2; perhaps D is TRBD1 or TRBD2 (6 bases each). Germline CDR1 MNHEY, CDR2 SMNVEV (reference sequence). CDR3 length: 16 amino acids. Trimming took 2 bases from V and 1 from J, leaving 11 bases between them. The CDR3: CASSLRGGMNTGELFF. Written as DNA, the CDR3 is TGTGCCAGCAGTTTAAGAGGGGGGATGAACACCGGGGAGCTGTTTTTT.

The rearrangement uses TRBV6-5 and TRBJ2-7; 7 bases agree with TRBD1. The CDR3 loop spans 13 amino acids. J gave up 7 bases and V 5 bases, and 8 bases lay outside the gene matches. Germline V gene lookup returns CDR1 MNHEY and CDR2 SVGAGI. CDR3 amino acids: CASSKTGSREQYF. CDR3 in DNA: TGTGCCAGCAGTAAGACAGGGTCTCGTGAGCAGTACTTC.

The chain carries TRBV7-2 and TRBJ2-7; 11 bases are a match to TRBD2. J lost 0 bases, V lost 1 base, and 8 bases had no gene match. Germline V gene data show CDR1 as SGHTA and CDR2 as FQGNSA. The CDR3 length is 18 residues. The CDR3 DNA follows: TGTGCCAGCAGCTTAGGTCGGGGGACTAGCGGATACTCCTACGAGCAGTACTTC. Protein sequence: CASSLGRGTSGYSYEQYF.

The sample holds a few counts of this clone. The chain uses TRBV3-1 (or the pseudogene TRBV3-2) and TRBJ1-1; tentatively, D is TRBD1 (6 bases). The CDR3 consists of 14 residues. V was shortened by 7 bases and J by 2 bases, with 14 bases between the two germline ends. Germline V CDR1 and CDR2: LGHDT, YNNKEL (reference sequence). This chain's CDR3 is CASKMDSRNTEAFF. Written as DNA, the CDR3 is TGTGCCAGCAAAATGGACAGCCGTAACACTGAAGCTTTCTTT.

This chain joins TRBV9 and TRBJ2-5; 7 bases are shared with TRBD1. This CDR3 comprises 16 residues. V lost 4 bases to trimming and J lost 2 bases; unmatched junction nucleotides: 11. Germline V gene data show CDR1 as SGDLS and CDR2 as YYNGEE. The chain's CDR3 is CASSPRTGVGQETQYF. The CDR3 DNA follows: TGTGCCAGCAGCCCTAGAACAGGGGTCGGACAAGAGACCCAGTACTTC.

J is TRBJ1-3 and V is TRBV9, with 8 bases that match TRBD1. This CDR3 has 16 amino acids. The V gene end was trimmed by 4 bases and the J gene end by 2 bases; junction bases not matched to a gene: 8. The germline V gene encodes CDR1 SGDLS and CDR2 YYNGEE. The CDR3 is CASSTGGGSAGNTIYF. The CDR3 DNA reads TGTGCCAGCAGCACAGGGGGGGGCTCGGCTGGAAACACCATATATTTT.

The V call is TRBV11-2, the J call TRBJ1-2, with D possibly matching TRBD1 (6 bases). CDR1 is SGHAT, CDR2 FQNNGV, per germline. CDR3 size: 14 residues. The germline V and J ends were trimmed by 7 bases and 6 bases, with 18 bases remaining between them. The CDR3 loop reads CASTQTGTFHGYTF. The CDR3 DNA sequence: TGTGCCAGCACGCAAACCGGGACATTTCATGGCTACACCTTC.

This clone was observed a handful of times. The V and J genes are TRBV7-3 and TRBJ2-7; 9 nucleotides match TRBD2. CDR1 and CDR2 from the germline V gene are SGHTA and FQGTGA. V gave up 10 bases and J gave up 4 bases; unmatched junction bases: 14. The length of the CDR3 is 15 residues. The CDR3 region is CAIFAGTSLAYEQYF. In nucleotides, the CDR3 is TGTGCCATATTTGCCGGGACTAGCCTAGCGTACGAGCAGTACTTC.

The rearrangement links TRBV5-4 to TRBJ2-5, with 12 bases lining up with TRBD2. Germline CDR1 is SGHNT and CDR2 is YYREEE (reference sequence). This CDR3 has 16 residues. With V trimmed by 5 bases and J by 3 bases, 8 bases remained unmatched. The CDR3 is CASSSLAGGPEETQYF. The DNA of the CDR3 is TGTGCCAGCAGTTCCCTAGCGGGAGGGCCGGAAGAGACCCAGTACTTC. Drawing the rest from reference TRBV5-4 and TRBJ2-5, the complete variable domain is ETGVTQSPTHLIKTRGQQVTLRCSSQSGHNTVSWYQQALGQGPQFIFQYYREEENGRGNFPPRFSGLQFPNYSSELNVNALELDDSALYLCASSSLAGGPEETQYFGPGTRLLVL.

CDR3: CASSPSSGSTYEQYF. In DNA form, the CDR3 reads TGTGCCAGCTCACCATCGAGCGGGTCGACCTACGAGCAGTACTTC. This chain joins TRBV18 and TRBJ2-7; a possible D gene is TRBD2 (6 bases). Trimming pared 2 bases from V and 2 bases from J, leaving 13 bases between. Germline V CDR1 and CDR2: KGHSH, LQKENI. CDR3 length: 15 amino acids.

This chain joins TRBV6-1 and TRBJ1-6, with D perhaps matching TRBD1 (5 bases). Germline loops: CDR1 MNHNS, CDR2 SASEGT. Deletions cut 3 bases from V and 11 bases from J, with 14 bases between. The CDR3 totals 14 residues. Here the CDR3 DNA reads TGTGCCAGCAGTGATGTTTGGGGGATCGCACCCCTCCACTTT. It codes for CASSDVWGIAPLHF.

V and J are TRBV7-2 and TRBJ2-7; 11 bases are shared with TRBD2. Germline-derived CDR1 and CDR2 are SGHTA and FQGNSA. The V gene end was trimmed by 4 bases and the J gene end by 4 bases; junction bases not matched to a gene: 6. CDR3 length: 15 amino acids. The CDR3 bases are TGTGCCAGCAGCTCGCGACTAGCGGGGATGTACGAGCAGTACTTC. The encoded protein is CASSSRLAGMYEQYF. The variable domain in full, with the rest retrieved from reference TRBV7-2 and TRBJ2-7, is GAGVSQSPSNKVTEKGKDVELRCDPISGHTALYWYRQSLGQGLEFLIYFQGNSAPDKSGLPSDRFSAERTGGSVSTLTIQRTQQEDSAVYLCASSSRLAGMYEQYFGPGTRLTVT.

The gene calls are TRBV7-9 and TRBJ1-1; 9 bases are shared with TRBD1. The V gene's germline CDR1 is SEHNR and CDR2 FQNEAQ (reference sequence). This CDR3 spans 15 amino acids. Trimming took 5 bases from V and 4 from J; bases not matched to a gene: 8. The DNA for the CDR3 is TGTGCCAGCAGCATAACAGGGGGCTTGGGCACTGAAGCTTTCTTT. As protein: CASSITGGLGTEAFF.

This chain links TRBV6-5 with TRBJ2-7, with D maybe TRBD1 (5 bases). V was clipped by 2 bases and J by 4 bases, with 12 bases between them. Looked up from germline, CDR1 is MNHEY and CDR2 is SVGAGI. The CDR3 spans 14 residues. The CDR3 region has the DNA TGTGCCAGCAGTTACGGCGGCAGGGCGTACGAGCAGTACTTC. It is translated as CASSYGGRAYEQYF.

This rearrangement joins TRBV5-1 to TRBJ2-2; D is possibly TRBD1 (6 bases). From germline, CDR1 is SGHRS and CDR2 YFSETQ. V was pared by 5 bases and J by 5 bases, with 16 bases between. The CDR3 runs 15 residues. The CDR3 sequence is CASSTLGAGTGELFF. CDR3 DNA sequence: TGCGCCAGCAGTACTTTGGGGGCAGGAACCGGGGAGCTGTTTTTT.

The rearrangement joins TRBV10-2 to TRBJ2-2, with 7 positions matching TRBD1. V trimming: 6 bases; J trimming: 6 bases; junction bases outside the gene matches: 7. Germline loops: CDR1 WSHSY, CDR2 SAAADI. The CDR3 sequence is 14 residues long. The CDR3 DNA sequence: TGCGCCAGCAGGACCACAGGGGCCGCCGGGGAGCTGTTTTTT. This encodes CASRTTGAAGELFF.

This clone was picked up a small number of times. The V gene is TRBV24-1, the J gene TRBJ1-2, with 8 bases that match TRBD1. The length of the CDR3 is 17 residues. Unmatched junction bases numbered 13, after V lost 4 bases and J lost 4 bases. Germline loops: CDR1 KGHDR, CDR2 SFDVKD. The CDR3 loop is CATSDPKTGAGVYGYTF. In nucleotides, the CDR3 is TGTGCCACCAGTGACCCCAAGACAGGGGCGGGCGTCTATGGCTACACCTTC.

The chain uses TRBV19 and TRBJ1-5; D not certain. The length of the CDR3 is 14 residues. Germline CDR1 is LNHDA and CDR2 is SQIVND (reference sequence). V was cut by 7 bases and J by 3 bases, with 13 bases left in between. The DNA for the CDR3 is TGTGCCAGTACCCCGAAACTCCCCAATCAGCCCCAGCATTTT. Translated, it gives CASTPKLPNQPQHF.

The rearrangement links TRBV30 to TRBJ1-4; possibly TRBD1 for D (6 bases). Per germline, CDR1 GTSNPN and CDR2 SVGIG (reference sequence). The CDR3 contains 14 residues. V dropped 2 bases and J dropped 7 bases, with 14 bases sitting between them. CDR3 in DNA: TGTGCCTGGAGTTCTACGGACAGCCTTGAAAAACTGTTTTTT. Translated: CAWSSTDSLEKLFF.

V and J are TRBV19 and TRBJ2-2; unclear D gene. Per germline, CDR1 LNHDA and CDR2 SQIVND (reference sequence). V dropped 7 bases and J dropped 1 base, with 4 bases sitting between them. The CDR3 length is 12 residues. The CDR3 here is CASTENTGELFF. CDR3 nucleotides: TGTGCCAGTACGGAGAACACCGGGGAGCTGTTTTTT.

The V and J genes are TRBV25-1 and TRBJ1-2, with no clear D. Looked up from germline, CDR1 is MGHDK and CDR2 is SYGVNS. This CDR3 has 13 amino acids. V gave up 2 bases and J gave up 8 bases, with 12 bases separating them. The CDR3: CASSENKARGYTF. The DNA of the CDR3 is TGTGCCAGCAGTGAAAATAAGGCGCGGGGCTACACCTTC.

The V and J genes are TRBV6-4 and TRBJ2-7; 8 bases fit TRBD2. J lost 3 bases, V lost 4 bases, and 5 bases had no gene match. The germline V gene encodes CDR1 MRHNA and CDR2 SNTAGT. This CDR3 is 14 amino acids long. CDR3 amino acids: CASSVESGSYEQYF. The DNA of the CDR3 is TGTGCCAGCAGTGTCGAGAGCGGGAGCTACGAGCAGTACTTC.

The chain couples TRBV7-3 to TRBJ1-5; possible D gene TRBD1, 5 bases. The V end lost 7 bases, the J end lost 0 bases, and 22 bases lay between the germline ends. The CDR3 is 18 residues long. CDR1 is SGHTA and CDR2 is FQGTGA in the germline V gene. This CDR3 is CASTERGGELCSNQPQHF. The CDR3 DNA sequence: TGTGCCAGCACCGAAAGGGGCGGTGAACTGTGTAGCAATCAGCCCCAGCATTTT.